The clone carrying this T cell receptor beta chain occurred a few times. As yet, its antigen is unknown. It was cDNA, reverse transcribed from extracted RNA, that served as the sequencing template. The table came from immunoSEQ multiplex PCR; TCRdb's copy has only in-frame clones and leaves some out. The profile shows 150,000 to 200,000 clones, about 60% of them singletons. This sample stems from a study of CD8+ T cells in alopecia areata. Study-wide background: Treatment comprised oral tofacitinib, 5 to 10 mg twice daily, in treated patients. Findings and caveats of the study: Uncertain still, given a single nonresponder, is whether baseline CD8+ expansion links to response. Scalp specimens additionally yield sequences from normal skin's resident alphabeta T cells.

Regarding treatment: oral pan-JAK inhibitor, 5-10 mg twice daily. Those with alopecia areata gave lesional scalp punch biopsies and peripheral blood. J was trimmed by 6 bases and V by 7 bases; bases with no gene match: 8. The CDR3 is 13 residues long. Germline loops: CDR1 SQVTM, CDR2 ANQGSEA. The clonotype comes from a human donor with alopecia areata. The chain carries TRBV29-1 and TRBJ2-3; TRBD1 matches 9 bases. The sample in question was CD4+ T cells sorted from blood, obtained at week 24, from a patient treated with tofacitinib. The DNA for the CDR3 is TGCAGCGGGGAGGACAGGGGAGTGGATACGCAGTATTTT. It is translated as CSGEDRGVDTQYF.